Following are 13 T cell receptor beta chains from one sample sequenced in a study of T cell repertoires in cytomegalovirus infection. TCRdb itself ran the reads through MiXCR, one entry per CDR3 protein. Of a few hundred thousand distinct CDR3 sequences listed, about 18% are singletons. The sample was CD8+ T cells from PBMCs. These receptors were obtained from a human donor in good health (CMV status not recorded). Some clones in this sample may be carry-over from other donors' samples.

This clonotype was counted many times. The rearrangement joins TRBV7-9 to TRBJ1-1; 7 nucleotides align to TRBD1. The CDR3 spans 18 residues. V lost 4 bases and J lost 2; bases outside the gene matches: 16. Germline loops: CDR1 SEHNR, CDR2 FQNEAQ (reference sequence). CDR3 region: CASSSSTRTGDTNTEAFF. CDR3 nucleotides: TGTGCCAGCAGCTCATCTACTCGGACAGGAGATACTAACACTGAAGCTTTCTTT.

This clonotype was detected a few times. In DNA, the CDR3 is TGCGCCAGCAGCTTGGATAGCGGGGGGCTGCCCGAGCAGTACTTC. Translating gives CASSLDSGGLPEQYF. The V and J genes are TRBV5-1 and TRBJ2-7; 10 nucleotides align to TRBD2. Germline V gives CDR1 SGHRS, CDR2 YFSETQ. The CDR3 length is 15 residues. The trim removed 0 bases at V and 6 bases at J, leaving 6 bases unmatched. The full variable domain, completed using reference TRBV5-1 and TRBJ2-7, is KAGVTQTPRYLIKTRGQQVTLSCSPISGHRSVSWYQQTPGQGLQFLFEYFSETQRNKGNFPGRFSGRQFSNSRSEMNVSTLELGDSALYLCASSLDSGGLPEQYFGPGTRLTVT.

This clonotype was recorded a few times. This chain joins TRBV19 and TRBJ1-1; D not resolved. This CDR3 contains 15 residues. The germline V gene has CDR1 LNHDA and CDR2 SQIVND (reference sequence). Deletions cut 5 bases from V and 0 bases from J, with 13 bases between. CDR3 DNA: TGTGCCAGTAGTTGGGCCATTTCTCTGAACACTGAAGCTTTCTTT. This encodes CASSWAISLNTEAFF.

This clonotype has a count of ten or more. The gene calls are TRBV2 and TRBJ1-6; D not resolved. Germline V gene sequence: CDR1 SNHLY, CDR2 FYNNEI. V lost 6 bases to trimming and J lost 9 bases, with 18 bases between them. The CDR3 sequence is 15 residues long. The DNA for the CDR3 is TGTGCCAGCAGAGGAGAATTTCGGGTAGCTTCACCCCTCCACTTT. Translated, it gives CASRGEFRVASPLHF.

The chain employs TRBV2 and TRBJ1-5; D not resolved. There are 13 residues in the CDR3. The germline CDR1 and CDR2 sequences are SNHLY and FYNNEI. The V end lost 7 bases, the J end lost 4 bases, and 11 bases lay between the germline ends. The CDR3 coding sequence is TGTGCCAGCAATCCTTTTGAGAATCAGCCCCAGCATTTT. Translation gives CASNPFENQPQHF.

This clonotype was seen a handful of times. The V and J genes are TRBV4-1 and TRBJ2-1, with 8 bases aligning to TRBD1. V was clipped by 4 bases and J by 5 bases; unmatched bases: 7. The CDR3 is made up of 15 amino acids. Germline CDR1 is MGHRA and CDR2 is YSYEKL. In DNA form, the CDR3 reads TGCGCCAGCAGCCTAGGGGACAGGATCGACAATGAGCAGTTCTTC. Protein sequence: CASSLGDRIDNEQFF.

V and J are TRBV28 and TRBJ2-1; the match to TRBD1 covers 10 bases. V gave up 2 bases and J gave up 4 bases; unmatched junction bases: 11. Germline CDR1 and CDR2: MDHEN and SYDVKM. The CDR3 sequence is 18 residues long. The CDR3 sequence is CASSLREPRTGGYNEQFF. The CDR3 nucleotides are TGTGCCAGCAGTTTAAGGGAACCGAGGACAGGGGGATACAATGAGCAGTTCTTC. Full variable domain (outside the CDR3, taken from reference TRBV28 and TRBJ2-1): DVKVTQSSRYLVKRTGEKVFLECVQDMDHENMFWYRQDPGLGLRLIYFSYDVKMKEKGDIPEGYSVSREKKERFSLILESASTNQTSMYLCASSLREPRTGGYNEQFFGPGTRLTVL.

The table lists this clonotype with a few counts. The chain links TRBV12-3 or TRBV12-4 to TRBJ1-4; 7 bases line up with TRBD1. With 7 bases clipped from V and 4 bases from J, the junction kept 6 bases outside the gene matches. The CDR3 contains 14 residues. The CDR3 DNA reads TGTGCCAGCACCTCAGGGGGGAATAATGAAAAACTGTTTTTT. Its translation: CASTSGGNNEKLFF.

The chain has TRBV28 and TRBJ2-1; possibly TRBD2 for D (7 bases). Germline CDR1 is MDHEN and CDR2 is SYDVKM. Trimming left V 10 bases short and J 5 bases short, with 15 bases between. The CDR3 extends over 13 amino acids. The CDR3 DNA is TGTGCCACCGTTGGGGGGGGCCACAATGAGCAGTTCTTC. This codes for CATVGGGHNEQFF.

This clonotype was recorded many times. The chain couples TRBV7-8 to TRBJ1-2; 10 bases are shared with TRBD1. In germline, CDR1 is SGHVS, CDR2 FQNEAQ. V lost 5 bases, J lost 2 bases, and 5 bases stayed unmatched. This CDR3 contains 15 residues. The CDR3, as DNA: TGTGCCAGCAGCCCCTCGGGACAGGGGAACTATGGCTACACCTTC. It specifies CASSPSGQGNYGYTF.

This chain's CDR3 is CASSMLPPQISGNTIYF. CDR3 nucleotide sequence: TGTGCCAGTAGTATGTTACCTCCTCAGATCTCTGGAAACACCATATATTTT. V is TRBV19 and J is TRBJ1-3; D uncertain. CDR3 size: 17 residues. Germline CDR1 is LNHDA and CDR2 is SQIVND (reference sequence). With 3 bases removed from V and 0 bases from J, the gap between germline ends came to 15 bases.

The chain joins TRBV29-1 to TRBJ1-3; maybe TRBD1 (5 bases). The V gene lost 5 bases and the J gene lost 7 bases, with 9 bases spanning the gap. Germline V CDR1 and CDR2: SQVTM, ANQGSEA. This CDR3 contains 11 residues. CDR3 bases: TGCAGCGTTTGGGACTACAACACCATATATTTT. Translated, it gives CSVWDYNTIYF.

The rearrangement links TRBV10-3 to TRBJ2-1, with D possibly being TRBD2 (6 bases). Trimming removed 3 bases from V and 8 bases from J, with 14 bases in between. The CDR3 has 14 amino acids. Germline V lookup: CDR1 ENHRY, CDR2 SYGVKD. The CDR3, as DNA: TGTGCCATCAGTGAATCTGGGGGGTACGATGAGCAGTTCTTC. Its translation is CAISESGGYDEQFF.